The 18 T cell receptor beta chains presented below share a single source sample, sequenced in a study of blood T cell repertoires in COVID-19. Assay used: immunoSEQ multiplex PCR; TCRdb lists only in-frame clones, some missing. Altogether about 160,000 clones are present, approximately 79% being singletons, with the ten largest covering 8.1%. Specimen: peripheral blood. Receptor source: a woman in her sixties or seventies with COVID-19, enrolled during active disease.

The table lists this clone with a few counts. The chain recombines TRBV27 with TRBJ1-1, with 8 bases fitting TRBD1. The CDR3 has 16 residues. Germline V gene lookup returns CDR1 MNHEY and CDR2 SMNVEV (reference sequence). Losses at the gene ends were 2 bases for V and 1 base for J; bases not matched to a gene: 6. The CDR3 DNA reads TGTGCCAGCAGTTTAGCCCCTGGACAGGGGAACACTGAAGCTTTCTTT. It codes for CASSLAPGQGNTEAFF.

The chain recombines TRBV6-6 with TRBJ2-5; D gene uncertain. CDR1 and CDR2 from the germline V gene are MNHNY and SVGAGI (reference sequence). The CDR3 length is 12 residues. V was clipped by 5 bases and J by 2 bases, with 6 bases between them. In DNA form, the CDR3 reads TGTGCCAGCAGTCCAGGTCAAGAGACCCAGTACTTC. It is translated as CASSPGQETQYF.

This rearrangement joins TRBV14 to TRBJ1-2; D gene unclear. Per germline, CDR1 SGHDN and CDR2 FVKESK. V was clipped by 4 bases and J by 2 bases, with 8 bases between them. This CDR3 contains 13 residues. The CDR3 sequence is CASSPRVNYGYTF. The CDR3 DNA sequence: TGTGCCAGCAGCCCACGGGTCAACTATGGCTACACCTTC. Full variable domain (outside the CDR3, taken from reference TRBV14 and TRBJ1-2): EAGVTQFPSHSVIEKGQTVTLRCDPISGHDNLYWYRRVMGKEIKFLLHFVKESKQDESGMPNNRFLAERTGGTYSTLKVQPAELEDSGVYFCASSPRVNYGYTFGSGTRLTVV.

The rearrangement joins TRBV6-2 or TRBV6-3 to TRBJ1-1, with 7 nucleotides matching TRBD1. The CDR3 consists of 13 residues. Losses at the gene ends were 6 bases for V and 5 bases for J; bases not matched to a gene: 6. Germline CDR1 MNHEY, CDR2 SVGEGT. The CDR3 DNA is TGTGCCAGCAGCTCCGACAGGGAGACTGAAGCTTTCTTT. This encodes CASSSDRETEAFF.

The CDR3 DNA reads as TGTGCCAGCAGCCGTAGTGGGAACACTGAAGCTTTCTTT. It codes for CASSRSGNTEAFF. The chain uses TRBV11-1 and TRBJ1-1; D call uncertain. CDR1 is SGHAT, CDR2 FQDESV, per germline (reference sequence). V gave up 5 bases and J gave up 1 base, with 8 bases separating them. The CDR3 spans 13 residues.

The rearrangement links TRBV7-9 to TRBJ2-5; D perhaps matches TRBD2 (5 bases). Germline V gene lookup returns CDR1 SEHNR and CDR2 FQNEAQ (reference sequence). The CDR3 consists of 15 residues. V lost 3 bases and J lost 2, with 13 bases in between. The CDR3 reads CASSLRTPQQETQYF. CDR3 bases: TGTGCCAGCAGCTTGAGGACTCCCCAACAAGAGACCCAGTACTTC.

This clone was recorded only once. The rearrangement joins TRBV6-6 to TRBJ2-7, with 14 bases lining up with TRBD2. Germline CDR1 MNHNY, CDR2 SVGAGI (reference sequence). The CDR3 contains 16 residues. The trim removed 4 bases at V and 5 bases at J, leaving 7 bases unmatched. The CDR3 DNA follows: TGTGCCAGCAGTTTTTGGACTAGCGGGAGGCCGAACGAGCAGTACTTC. Its protein is CASSFWTSGRPNEQYF.

The rearrangement joins TRBV7-2 to TRBJ1-5, with a tentative D call TRBD1 (5 bases). Germline V CDR1 and CDR2: SGHTA, FQGNSA. Trimming pared 5 bases from V and 0 bases from J, leaving 14 bases between. CDR3 length: 16 amino acids. The DNA of the CDR3 is TGTGCCAGCAGCCTTCGACAGCGTTATAGCAATCAGCCCCAGCATTTT. It specifies CASSLRQRYSNQPQHF.

V is TRBV7-9 and J is TRBJ2-7, with 7 nucleotides matching TRBD2. The CDR3 loop spans 17 amino acids. Per the germline V gene, CDR1 is SEHNR and CDR2 is FQNEAQ (reference sequence). The V gene end was trimmed by 4 bases and the J gene end by 2 bases; junction bases not matched to a gene: 14. The CDR3 region is CASSSTDPLAVPYEQYF. CDR3 in DNA: TGTGCCAGCAGCTCCACGGACCCTCTAGCGGTACCCTACGAGCAGTACTTC.

The chain joins TRBV19 to TRBJ2-7; 12 bases match TRBD2. Trimming at V came to 7 bases and at J to 1 base, leaving 5 bases not matched to a gene. The CDR3 length is 15 residues. Per germline, CDR1 LNHDA and CDR2 SQIVND (reference sequence). CDR3 loop: CASTTSGRTSYEQYF. In DNA form, the CDR3 reads TGTGCCAGTACCACTAGCGGGAGGACTTCCTACGAGCAGTACTTC.

This clone was found once. The rearrangement joins TRBV27 to TRBJ1-5; 7 nucleotides line up with TRBD1. In germline, CDR1 is MNHEY, CDR2 SMNVEV (reference sequence). The trim removed 8 bases at V and 4 bases at J, leaving 8 bases unmatched. There are 14 residues in the CDR3. Here the CDR3 DNA reads TGTGCCAGCGGACGACAGGGCAATAATCAGCCCCAGCATTTT. It specifies CASGRQGNNQPQHF.

The chain joins TRBV10-2 to TRBJ2-1; D is possibly TRBD1 (5 bases). Trimming took off 6 bases at V and 5 bases at J, with 11 bases between the two ends. CDR1 and CDR2 from the germline V gene are WSHSY and SAAADI. The CDR3 runs 13 residues. The CDR3 spells CASSTGENNEQFF. For the CDR3, the DNA is TGCGCCAGCAGCACAGGTGAAAACAATGAGCAGTTCTTC.

This chain uses TRBV7-2 with TRBJ1-6, with 7 positions matching TRBD1. The CDR3 totals 15 residues. V was pared by 0 bases and J by 7 bases, with 3 bases of the junction left unmatched. Germline values: CDR1 SGHTA, CDR2 FQGNSA. The chain's CDR3 is CASSLAPGQNSPLHF. DNA for the CDR3: TGTGCCAGCAGCTTAGCCCCGGGACAGAATTCACCCCTCCACTTT. Variable domain in full (rest from reference TRBV7-2 and TRBJ1-6): GAGVSQSPSNKVTEKGKDVELRCDPISGHTALYWYRQSLGQGLEFLIYFQGNSAPDKSGLPSDRFSAERTGGSVSTLTIQRTQQEDSAVYLCASSLAPGQNSPLHFGNGTRLTVT.

The rearrangement joins TRBV19 to TRBJ1-1; 10 nucleotides line up with TRBD1. Germline V gene lookup returns CDR1 LNHDA and CDR2 SQIVND (reference sequence). The CDR3 runs to 12 residues. V was clipped by 10 bases and J by 6 bases; unmatched bases: 5. CDR3 loop: CATGQGVSEAFF. DNA for the CDR3: TGTGCCACCGGACAGGGGGTGTCTGAAGCTTTCTTT.

Comments on this clone: This CDR3 is also generated by other DNA sequences in the sample. This chain uses TRBV19 with TRBJ1-1, with D possibly being TRBD1 (5 bases). The germline gives CDR1 LNHDA, CDR2 SQIVND (reference sequence). There are 13 residues in the CDR3. The V end lost 8 bases, the J end lost 5 bases, and 15 bases lay between the germline ends. The chain's CDR3 is CASSEQVGTEAFF. Here the CDR3 DNA reads TGTGCCAGTTCCGAACAGGTGGGGACTGAAGCTTTCTTT.

The V gene is TRBV3-1 (or the pseudogene TRBV3-2), the J gene TRBJ1-1, with D maybe TRBD1 (5 bases). CDR3 size: 15 residues. Germline-derived CDR1 and CDR2 are LGHDT and YNNKEL (reference sequence). V was trimmed by 0 bases and J by 1 base, leaving 9 bases between them. For the CDR3, the DNA is TGTGCCAGCAGCCAAGATGGGGGAGGGAACACTGAAGCTTTCTTT. This encodes CASSQDGGGNTEAFF.

The gene calls are TRBV9 and TRBJ2-2; D not certain. V dropped 0 bases and J dropped 4 bases, with 7 bases sitting between them. CDR1 and CDR2 from the germline V gene are SGDLS and YYNGEE. This CDR3 is built from 14 residues. CDR3: CASSVVPGTGELFF. DNA of the CDR3: TGTGCCAGCAGCGTAGTACCAGGCACCGGGGAGCTGTTTTTT.

The V call is TRBV3-1 (or the pseudogene TRBV3-2), the J call TRBJ1-2; weak D call: TRBD1 (5 bases). V dropped 1 base and J dropped 8 bases, with 8 bases sitting between them. This CDR3 region has 12 residues. The V gene's germline CDR1 is LGHDT and CDR2 YNNKEL (reference sequence). This CDR3 is CASSQADRGYTF. In DNA form, the CDR3 reads TGTGCCAGCAGCCAAGCAGACAGAGGCTACACCTTC.